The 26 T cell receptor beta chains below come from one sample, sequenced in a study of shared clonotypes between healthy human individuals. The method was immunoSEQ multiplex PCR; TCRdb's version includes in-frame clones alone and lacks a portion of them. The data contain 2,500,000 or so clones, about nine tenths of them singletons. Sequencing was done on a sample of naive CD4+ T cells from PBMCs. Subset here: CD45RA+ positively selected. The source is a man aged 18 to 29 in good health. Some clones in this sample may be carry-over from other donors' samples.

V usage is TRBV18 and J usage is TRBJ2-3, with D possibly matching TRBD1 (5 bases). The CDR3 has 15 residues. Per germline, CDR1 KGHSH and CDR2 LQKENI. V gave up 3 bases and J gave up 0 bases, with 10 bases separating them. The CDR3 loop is CASSPYDSSTDTQYF. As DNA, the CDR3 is TGTGCCAGCTCACCCTACGACAGCAGCACAGATACGCAGTATTTT.

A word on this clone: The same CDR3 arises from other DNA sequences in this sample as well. The CDR3 loop is CASSSDRGETQYF. Here the CDR3 DNA reads TGTGCCAGCAGTAGCGACAGGGGTGAGACCCAGTACTTC. The V call is TRBV11-3, the J call TRBJ2-5; TRBD1 aligns across 8 bases. This CDR3 is built from 13 residues. The J segment lost 5 bases and the V segment lost 6 bases, leaving 5 bases of the junction unmatched. Germline V gene sequence: CDR1 SGHNT, CDR2 YENEEA. The variable domain in full, completed from reference TRBV11-3 and TRBJ2-5, reads EAGVVQSPRYKIIEKKQPVAFWCNPISGHNTLYWYLQNLGQGPELLIRYENEEAVDDSQLPKDRFSAERLKGVDSTLKIQPAELGDSAVYLCASSSDRGETQYFGPGTRLLVL.

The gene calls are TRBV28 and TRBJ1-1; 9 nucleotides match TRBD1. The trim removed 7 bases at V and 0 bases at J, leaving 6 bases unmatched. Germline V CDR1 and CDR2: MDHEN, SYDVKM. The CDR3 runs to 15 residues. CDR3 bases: TGTGCCAGCAACCCCCGGACAGGGGTGAACACTGAAGCTTTCTTT. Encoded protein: CASNPRTGVNTEAFF.

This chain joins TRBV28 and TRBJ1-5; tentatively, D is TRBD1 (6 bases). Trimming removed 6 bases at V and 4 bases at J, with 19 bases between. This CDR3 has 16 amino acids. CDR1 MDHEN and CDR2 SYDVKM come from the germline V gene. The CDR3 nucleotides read TGTGCCAGCAGCAAAACCGGGACATTTCTTAATCAGCCCCAGCATTTT. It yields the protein CASSKTGTFLNQPQHF.

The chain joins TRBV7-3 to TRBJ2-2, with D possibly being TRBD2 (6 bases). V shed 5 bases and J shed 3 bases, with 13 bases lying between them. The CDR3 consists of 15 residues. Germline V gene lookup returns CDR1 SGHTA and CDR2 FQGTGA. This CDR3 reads CASSPTGRYTGELFF. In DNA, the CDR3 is TGTGCCAGCAGCCCGACCGGGAGATACACCGGGGAGCTGTTTTTT.

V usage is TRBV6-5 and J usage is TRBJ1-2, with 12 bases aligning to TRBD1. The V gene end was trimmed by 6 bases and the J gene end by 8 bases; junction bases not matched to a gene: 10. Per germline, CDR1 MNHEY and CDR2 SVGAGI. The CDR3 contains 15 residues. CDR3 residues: CASSIGTGGAGGYTF. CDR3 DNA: TGTGCCAGCAGCATCGGGACAGGGGGCGCGGGGGGCTACACCTTC.

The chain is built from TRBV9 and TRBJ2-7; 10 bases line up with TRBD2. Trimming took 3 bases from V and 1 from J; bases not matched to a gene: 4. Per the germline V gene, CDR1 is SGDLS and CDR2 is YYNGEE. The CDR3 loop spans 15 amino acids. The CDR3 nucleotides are TGTGCCAGCAGCGAAGGGACTAGCGAATCCTACGAGCAGTACTTC. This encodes CASSEGTSESYEQYF.

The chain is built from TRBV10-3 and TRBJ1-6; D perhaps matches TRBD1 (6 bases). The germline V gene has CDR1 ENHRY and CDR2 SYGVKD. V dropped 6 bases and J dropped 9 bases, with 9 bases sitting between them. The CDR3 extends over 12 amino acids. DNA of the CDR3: TGTGCCATCAGGGGGGGGCTTTCACCCCTCCACTTT. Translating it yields CAIRGGLSPLHF.

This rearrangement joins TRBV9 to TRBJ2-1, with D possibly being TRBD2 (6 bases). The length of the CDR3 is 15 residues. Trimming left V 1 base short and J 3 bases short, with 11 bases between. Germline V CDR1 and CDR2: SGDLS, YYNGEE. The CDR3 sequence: CASSVSPGLYNEQFF. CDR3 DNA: TGTGCCAGCAGCGTAAGTCCGGGACTCTACAATGAGCAGTTCTTC.

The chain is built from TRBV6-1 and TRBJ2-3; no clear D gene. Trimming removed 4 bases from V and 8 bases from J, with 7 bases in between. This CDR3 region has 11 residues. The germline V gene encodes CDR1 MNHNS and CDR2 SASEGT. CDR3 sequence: CASSGRLTQYF. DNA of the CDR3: TGTGCCAGCAGTGGACGTCTTACGCAGTATTTT.

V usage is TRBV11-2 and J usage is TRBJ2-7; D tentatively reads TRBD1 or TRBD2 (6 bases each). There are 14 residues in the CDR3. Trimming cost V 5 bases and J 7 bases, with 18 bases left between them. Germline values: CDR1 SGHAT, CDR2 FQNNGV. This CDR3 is CASSHPGGSREQYF. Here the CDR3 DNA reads TGTGCCAGCAGCCACCCCGGGGGCTCGAGAGAGCAGTACTTC.

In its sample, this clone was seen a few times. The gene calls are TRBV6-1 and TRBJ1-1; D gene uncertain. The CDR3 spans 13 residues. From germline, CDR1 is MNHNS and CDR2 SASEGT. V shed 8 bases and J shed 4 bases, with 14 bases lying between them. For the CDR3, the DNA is TGTGCCAGCGGTAGGGTTCTGGGCACTGAAGCTTTCTTT. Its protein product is CASGRVLGTEAFF.

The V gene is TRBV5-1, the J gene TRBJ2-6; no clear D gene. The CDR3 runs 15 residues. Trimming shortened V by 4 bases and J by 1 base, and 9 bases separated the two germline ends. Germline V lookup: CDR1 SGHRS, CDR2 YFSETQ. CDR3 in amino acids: CASSLQRSGANVLTF. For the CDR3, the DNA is TGCGCCAGCAGCCTTCAACGGTCTGGGGCCAACGTCCTGACTTTC.

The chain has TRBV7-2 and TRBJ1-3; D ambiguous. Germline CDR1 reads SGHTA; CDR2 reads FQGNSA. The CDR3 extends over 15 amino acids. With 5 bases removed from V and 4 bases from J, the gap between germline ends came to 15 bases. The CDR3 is CASSRLAVAGNTIYF. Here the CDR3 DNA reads TGTGCCAGCAGCCGGCTGGCGGTGGCCGGAAACACCATATATTTT.

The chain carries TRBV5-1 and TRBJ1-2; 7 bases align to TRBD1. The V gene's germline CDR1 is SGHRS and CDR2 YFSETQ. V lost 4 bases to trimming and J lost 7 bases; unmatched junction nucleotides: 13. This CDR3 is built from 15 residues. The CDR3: CASSPGREGAVGYTF. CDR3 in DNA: TGCGCCAGCAGCCCCGGTCGAGAGGGGGCTGTTGGCTACACCTTC.

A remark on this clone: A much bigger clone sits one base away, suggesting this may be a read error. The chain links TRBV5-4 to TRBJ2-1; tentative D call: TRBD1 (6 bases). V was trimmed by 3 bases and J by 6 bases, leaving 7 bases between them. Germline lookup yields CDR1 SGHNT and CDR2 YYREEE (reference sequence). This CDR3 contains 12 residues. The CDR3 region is CASSSQGNEQFF. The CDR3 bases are TGTGCCAGCAGCTCACAGGGCAATGAGCAGTTCTTC.

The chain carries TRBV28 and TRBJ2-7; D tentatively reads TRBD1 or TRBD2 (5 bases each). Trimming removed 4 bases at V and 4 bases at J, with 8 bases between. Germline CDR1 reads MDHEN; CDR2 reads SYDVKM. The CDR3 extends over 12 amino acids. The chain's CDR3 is CASSWDVYEQYF. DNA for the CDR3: TGTGCCAGCAGTTGGGACGTATACGAGCAGTACTTC.

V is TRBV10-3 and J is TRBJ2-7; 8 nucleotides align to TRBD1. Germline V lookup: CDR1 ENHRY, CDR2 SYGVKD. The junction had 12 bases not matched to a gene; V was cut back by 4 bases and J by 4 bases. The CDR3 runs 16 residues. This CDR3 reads CAISGGSGTGGYEQYF. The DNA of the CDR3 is TGTGCCATCAGTGGTGGATCGGGGACAGGAGGGTACGAGCAGTACTTC.

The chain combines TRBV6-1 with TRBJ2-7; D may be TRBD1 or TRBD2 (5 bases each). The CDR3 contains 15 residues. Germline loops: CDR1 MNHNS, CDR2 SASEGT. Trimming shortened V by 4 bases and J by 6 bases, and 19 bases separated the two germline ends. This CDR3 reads CASSGRDRVPSEQYF. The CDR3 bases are TGTGCCAGCAGTGGCCGGGACCGGGTACCCTCCGAGCAGTACTTC.

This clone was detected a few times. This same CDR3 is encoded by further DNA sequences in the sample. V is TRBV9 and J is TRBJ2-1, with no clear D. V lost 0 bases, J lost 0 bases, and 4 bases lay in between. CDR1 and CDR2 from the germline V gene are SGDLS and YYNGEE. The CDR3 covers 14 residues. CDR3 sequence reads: CASSVDSSYNEQFF. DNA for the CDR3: TGTGCCAGCAGCGTAGACAGCTCCTACAATGAGCAGTTCTTC.

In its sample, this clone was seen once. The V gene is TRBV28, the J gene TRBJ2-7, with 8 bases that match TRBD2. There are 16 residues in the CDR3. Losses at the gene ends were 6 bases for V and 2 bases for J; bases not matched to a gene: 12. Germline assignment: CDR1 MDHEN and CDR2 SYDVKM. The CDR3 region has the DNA TGTGCCAGCAGGGTAGCGGGATCGCTGACCGCCTACGAGCAGTACTTC. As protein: CASRVAGSLTAYEQYF.

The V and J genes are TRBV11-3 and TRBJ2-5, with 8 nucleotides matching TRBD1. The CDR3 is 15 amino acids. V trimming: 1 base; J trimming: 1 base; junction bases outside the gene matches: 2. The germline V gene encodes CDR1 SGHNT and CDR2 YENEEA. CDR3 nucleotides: TGTGCCAGCAGCTTAGGGACAGGGATCCAAGAGACCCAGTACTTC. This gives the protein CASSLGTGIQETQYF.

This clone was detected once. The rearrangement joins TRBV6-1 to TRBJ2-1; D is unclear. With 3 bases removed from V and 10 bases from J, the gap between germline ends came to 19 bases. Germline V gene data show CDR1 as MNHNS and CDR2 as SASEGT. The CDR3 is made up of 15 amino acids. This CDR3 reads CASSEPGSRSREQFF. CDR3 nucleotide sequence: TGTGCCAGCAGTGAGCCGGGTTCTCGTTCACGGGAGCAGTTCTTC.

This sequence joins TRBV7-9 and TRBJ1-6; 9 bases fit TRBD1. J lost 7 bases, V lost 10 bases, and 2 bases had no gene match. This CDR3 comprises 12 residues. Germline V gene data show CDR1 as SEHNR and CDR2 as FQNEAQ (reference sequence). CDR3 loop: CATGQGNSPLHF. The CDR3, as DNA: TGTGCCACCGGACAGGGGAATTCACCCCTCCACTTT.

The CDR3 region is CASIQGRVQETQYF. The CDR3, as DNA: TGTGCCAGCATCCAGGGCAGAGTACAAGAGACCCAGTACTTC. The rearrangement links TRBV5-6 to TRBJ2-5; tentatively, D is TRBD1 (5 bases). Trimming took off 6 bases at V and 2 bases at J, with 14 bases between the two ends. CDR1 is SGHDT and CDR2 is YYEEEE in the germline V gene. The CDR3 has 14 residues.

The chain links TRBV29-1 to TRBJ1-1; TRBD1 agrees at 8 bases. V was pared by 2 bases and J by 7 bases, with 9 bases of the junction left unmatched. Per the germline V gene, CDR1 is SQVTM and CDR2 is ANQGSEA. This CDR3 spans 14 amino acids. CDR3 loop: CSVEPSRGRGEAFF. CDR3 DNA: TGCAGCGTTGAACCTTCCAGGGGGCGGGGTGAAGCTTTCTTT.